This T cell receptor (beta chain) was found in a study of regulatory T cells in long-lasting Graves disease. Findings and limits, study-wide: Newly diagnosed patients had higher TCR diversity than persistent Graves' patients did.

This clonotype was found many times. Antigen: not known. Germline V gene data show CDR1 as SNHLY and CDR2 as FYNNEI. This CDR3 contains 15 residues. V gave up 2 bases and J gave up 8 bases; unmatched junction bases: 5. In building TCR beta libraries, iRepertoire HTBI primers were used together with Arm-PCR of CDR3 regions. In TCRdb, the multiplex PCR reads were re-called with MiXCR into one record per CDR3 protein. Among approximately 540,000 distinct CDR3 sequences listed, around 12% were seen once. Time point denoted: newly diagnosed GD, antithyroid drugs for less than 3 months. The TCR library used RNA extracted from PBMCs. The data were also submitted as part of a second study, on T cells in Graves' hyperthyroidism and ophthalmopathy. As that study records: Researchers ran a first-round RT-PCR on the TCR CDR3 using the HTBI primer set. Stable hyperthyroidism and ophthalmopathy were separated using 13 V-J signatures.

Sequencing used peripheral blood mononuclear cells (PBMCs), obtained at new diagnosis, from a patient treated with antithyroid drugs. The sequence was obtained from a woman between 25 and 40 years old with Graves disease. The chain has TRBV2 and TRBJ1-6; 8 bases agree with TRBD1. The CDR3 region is CASSETGTGYSPLHF. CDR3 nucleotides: TGTGCCAGCAGTGAAACAGGGACAGGATATTCACCCCTCCACTTT.